This TCR beta chain emerged from a study of tumor and adjacent non-tumor tissue in lung cancer. General study results and limits: Normal lung showed higher cumulative top 100 clone frequency than tumor.

Remarks on this clonotype: Its antigen is as yet unknown. This may arise from a read error, as a much more abundant clone is one base away.

A modified ARM-PCR protocol with three rounds of nested PCR amplified TCRbeta. MiXCR, applied by TCRdb to the multiplex PCR reads, yields one record per CDR3 protein. The table lists 120,000 to 150,000 distinct CDR3 sequences, around 61% of them singletons. CDR3 size: 12 residues. CDR1 is DFQATT, CDR2 SNEGSKA, per germline (reference sequence). V was pared by 6 bases and J by 13 bases, with 19 bases between. RNA was extracted from bulk tissue without any cell sorting. The sequence came from a man between 60 and 75 years old with small cell lung cancer. Sequenced input: lung tumor tissue. The rearrangement joins TRBV20-1 to TRBJ2-1; no reliable D call. CDR3 protein: CSAGEGIRDQFF. CDR3 DNA: TGCAGTGCCGGAGAAGGCATTAGGGATCAGTTCTTC.